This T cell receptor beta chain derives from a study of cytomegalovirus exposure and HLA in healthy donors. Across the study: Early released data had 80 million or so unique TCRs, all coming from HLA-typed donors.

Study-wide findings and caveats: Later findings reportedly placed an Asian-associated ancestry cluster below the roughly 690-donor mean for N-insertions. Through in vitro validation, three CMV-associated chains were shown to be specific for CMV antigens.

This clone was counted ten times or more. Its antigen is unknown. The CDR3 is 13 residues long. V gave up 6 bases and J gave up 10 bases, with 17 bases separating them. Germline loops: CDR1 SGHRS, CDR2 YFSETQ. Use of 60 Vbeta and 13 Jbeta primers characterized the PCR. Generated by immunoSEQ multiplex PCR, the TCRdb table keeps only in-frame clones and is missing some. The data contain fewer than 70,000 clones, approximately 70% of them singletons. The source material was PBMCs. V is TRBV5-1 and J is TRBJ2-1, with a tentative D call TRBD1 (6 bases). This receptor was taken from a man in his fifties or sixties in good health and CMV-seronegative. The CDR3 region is CASNDRPRGEQFF. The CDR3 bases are TGCGCCAGCAATGACAGGCCGAGAGGGGAGCAGTTCTTC.